Listed below are T cell receptor beta chains from one sample, sequenced in a study of cytomegalovirus exposure and HLA in healthy donors. TCRdb's table, derived via immunoSEQ multiplex PCR, lists solely in-frame clones and lacks some. Altogether some 99,000 clones are present, under 90% being singletons, with the ten largest covering roughly 2%. The sample taken for sequencing was PBMCs. The receptors were sampled from a woman aged 30 to 39 in good health and CMV-seronegative. CDR3s include the opening cysteine and the closing phenylalanine or tryptophan. Each record gives: clone size, V gene, D gene, J gene, CDR3 protein, CDR3 DNA. D genes are given only for firm matches. Clone size is shown for a subset of rows, as once, few, many or a class of expanded clone.

abundance: few; v_gene: TRBV7-8; d_gene: TRBD1; j_gene: TRBJ2-4; CDR3aa: CASSVIGRDRVDIQYF; CDR3nt: TGTGCCAGCAGCGTAATAGGCCGGGACAGGGTTGACATTCAGTACTTC
abundance: once; v_gene: TRBV28; d_gene: TRBD1; j_gene: TRBJ2-4; CDR3aa: CASSLIRLGGRGRSAKNIQYF; CDR3nt: TGTGCCAGCAGTTTAATCCGGCTGGGGGGCAGGGGGCGTTCGGCCAAAAACATTCAGTACTTC
abundance: NA; v_gene: TRBV5-1; d_gene: NA; j_gene: TRBJ2-2; CDR3aa: CASSSEGFGELFF; CDR3nt: TGCGCCAGCAGCTCTGAGGGATTCGGGGAGCTGTTTTTT
abundance: NA; v_gene: TRBV18; d_gene: TRBD1; j_gene: TRBJ1-3; CDR3aa: CASSPDRGTGNTIYF; CDR3nt: TGTGCCAGCTCACCAGACAGGGGGACTGGAAACACCATATATTTT
abundance: few; v_gene: TRBV4-1; d_gene: NA; j_gene: TRBJ1-1; CDR3aa: CASSQGTGTREAFF; CDR3nt: TGCGCCAGCAGCCAAGGCACAGGGACCAGGGAAGCTTTCTTT
abundance: once; v_gene: TRBV5-1; d_gene: NA; j_gene: TRBJ2-1; CDR3aa: CASSYRDTVYNEQFF; CDR3nt: TGCGCCAGCAGCTACCGGGACACCGTTTACAATGAGCAGTTCTTC
abundance: NA; v_gene: TRBV27; d_gene: NA; j_gene: TRBJ1-2; CDR3aa: CASSLTAHYGYTF; CDR3nt: TGTGCCAGCAGTTTAACAGCCCACTATGGCTACACCTTC
abundance: NA; v_gene: TRBV19; d_gene: NA; j_gene: TRBJ2-1; CDR3aa: CASSEAHEQFF; CDR3nt: TGTGCCAGTAGTGAGGCCCATGAGCAGTTCTTC
abundance: NA; v_gene: TRBV9; d_gene: TRBD1; j_gene: TRBJ2-6; CDR3aa: CASSATGAAGANVLTF; CDR3nt: TGTGCCAGCAGCGCGACAGGGGCGGCTGGGGCCAACGTCCTGACTTTC
abundance: NA; v_gene: TRBV10-2; d_gene: NA; j_gene: TRBJ1-5; CDR3aa: CASKERLTSNQPQHF; CDR3nt: TGCGCCAGCAAAGAAAGACTGACTAGCAATCAGCCCCAGCATTTT
abundance: NA; v_gene: TRBV5-5; d_gene: TRBD1; j_gene: TRBJ2-3; CDR3aa: CASSLGQGAKTDTQYF; CDR3nt: TGTGCCAGCAGCTTGGGACAGGGGGCTAAAACAGATACGCAGTATTTT
abundance: NA; v_gene: TRBV12-5; d_gene: NA; j_gene: TRBJ2-5; CDR3aa: CASGTEETQYF; CDR3nt: TGTGCTAGTGGCACAGAAGAGACCCAGTACTTC
abundance: NA; v_gene: TRBV5-1; d_gene: NA; j_gene: TRBJ2-5; CDR3aa: CASSLPQQPTETQYF; CDR3nt: TGCGCCAGCAGCTTGCCTCAACAACCCACAGAGACCCAGTACTTC
abundance: NA; v_gene: TRBV5-1; d_gene: NA; j_gene: TRBJ2-1; CDR3aa: CASSRLIENEQFF; CDR3nt: TGCGCCAGCAGCCGCCTCATTGAGAATGAGCAGTTCTTC
abundance: few; v_gene: TRBV5-4; d_gene: TRBD1; j_gene: TRBJ2-5; CDR3aa: CASSYPNDRGGETQYF; CDR3nt: TGTGCCAGCAGCTATCCCAACGACAGGGGAGGAGAGACCCAGTACTTC
abundance: once; v_gene: TRBV27; d_gene: TRBD2; j_gene: TRBJ2-1; CDR3aa: CASSRSGGLAGTPSYNEQFF; CDR3nt: TGTGCCAGCAGTCGCTCAGGGGGTCTAGCGGGGACTCCCTCCTACAATGAGCAGTTCTTC
abundance: NA; v_gene: TRBV5-1; d_gene: TRBD1; j_gene: TRBJ1-6; CDR3aa: CASSLGTGDNSPLHF; CDR3nt: TGCGCCAGCAGCTTGGGGACAGGGGATAATTCACCCCTCCACTTT
abundance: NA; v_gene: TRBV7-3; d_gene: TRBD1; j_gene: TRBJ1-2; CDR3aa: CASSLSPPGQGYGYTF; CDR3nt: TGTGCCAGCAGCTTAAGCCCCCCGGGACAGGGGTATGGCTACACCTTC
abundance: NA; v_gene: TRBV5-5; d_gene: NA; j_gene: TRBJ1-2; CDR3aa: CASSLAGSDYGYTF; CDR3nt: TGTGCCAGCAGCTTGGCGGGATCCGACTATGGCTACACCTTC
abundance: once; v_gene: TRBV7-9; d_gene: NA; j_gene: TRBJ2-6; CDR3aa: CASSSSGSPGANVLTF; CDR3nt: TGTGCCAGCAGCTCCAGCGGGTCCCCTGGGGCCAACGTCCTGACTTTC
abundance: few; v_gene: TRBV9; d_gene: NA; j_gene: TRBJ1-4; CDR3aa: CASSVGTNTNEKLFF; CDR3nt: TGTGCCAGCAGCGTAGGGACAAATACTAATGAAAAACTGTTTTTT
abundance: once; v_gene: TRBV9; d_gene: TRBD2; j_gene: TRBJ2-2; CDR3aa: CASSLGGGSGELFF; CDR3nt: TGTGCCAGCAGCCTCGGGGGAGGGTCCGGGGAGCTGTTTTTT
abundance: NA; v_gene: TRBV7-6; d_gene: NA; j_gene: TRBJ2-2; CDR3aa: CASSLGTLRSTGELFF; CDR3nt: TGTGCCAGCAGCTTGGGGACTCTTCGGAGCACCGGGGAGCTGTTTTTT
abundance: NA; v_gene: TRBV7-2; d_gene: TRBD1; j_gene: TRBJ2-6; CDR3aa: CASSLTGTAGANVLTF; CDR3nt: TGTGCCAGCAGCTTAACCGGGACAGCTGGGGCCAACGTCCTGACTTTC
abundance: NA; v_gene: TRBV27; d_gene: NA; j_gene: TRBJ2-7; CDR3aa: CASSFQLSYEQYF; CDR3nt: TGTGCCAGCAGTTTCCAGTTAAGCTACGAGCAGTACTTC